This entry concerns a single T cell receptor (beta chain). Indicated time point: blood at routine non-recurrence follow-up after resection. The sample originates from a study of spatial heterogeneity in lung cancer. In the study overall: The donors were more than 70 patients with non-small cell lung cancer that was early-stage and untreated.

A unique molecular identifier was carried by every single TCR cDNA molecule. A single record per CDR3 protein comes from TCRdb applying MiXCR to the 5' RACE reads. Of some 41,000 distinct CDR3 sequences in the sample, under 25% are singletons; the top ten hold about 7%. V lost 5 bases and J 4 bases, leaving 8 bases between the germline ends. Germline V CDR1 and CDR2: SGHAT, FQNNGV. The CDR3 covers 12 residues. The TCR was taken from a female donor with early-stage non-small cell lung cancer. This rearrangement joins TRBV11-2 to TRBJ1-2; tentative D call: TRBD1 (5 bases). Sequencing was performed on PBMCs, taken at follow-up. CDR3: CASSATVYGYTF. The CDR3 nucleotides read TGTGCCAGCAGCGCGACAGTCTATGGCTACACCTTC.